This passage covers 11 T cell receptor beta chains from one sample sequenced in a study of OX40 agonist ivuxolimab in advanced cancers. Measured with immunoSEQ multiplex PCR; TCRdb has only the in-frame clones, and not every one. The data contain tens of thousands of clones, 88% of them singletons. Sequencing used CD4+ or CD8+ T cells sorted from blood, obtained in a trial of the OX40 agonist ivuxolimab. All receptors derive from an adult with an advanced solid tumor such as melanoma, head and neck, liver or kidney cancer.

This rearrangement joins TRBV5-4 to TRBJ2-3; D is perhaps TRBD1 (6 bases). Germline V gene lookup returns CDR1 SGHNT and CDR2 YYREEE (reference sequence). Trimming cost V 1 base and J 5 bases, with 14 bases left between them. There are 15 residues in the CDR3. The CDR3 reads CASSLTAGAEDTQYF. DNA for the CDR3: TGTGCCAGCAGCTTGACGGCAGGGGCTGAAGATACGCAGTATTTT.

The count of this clone is one. The chain carries TRBV7-9 and TRBJ1-1, with a possible D match to TRBD1 (5 bases). Germline V CDR1 and CDR2: SEHNR, FQNEAQ (reference sequence). The germline V and J ends were trimmed by 0 bases and 2 bases, with 7 bases remaining between them. This CDR3 contains 14 residues. The CDR3 sequence: CASSLAQGNTEAFF. CDR3 in DNA: TGTGCCAGCAGCTTAGCTCAGGGCAACACTGAAGCTTTCTTT.

On this clone itself: The junction departs from the called germline gene at one end, perhaps through a read error. The CDR3 spells CAGRGTTDTQYF. CDR3 DNA sequence: TGTGCCGGCAGGGGTACCACAGATACGCAGTATTTT. V usage is TRBV7-9 and J usage is TRBJ2-3; D perhaps matches TRBD1 (6 bases). CDR3 size: 12 residues. Germline values: CDR1 SEHNR, CDR2 FQNEAQ (reference sequence).

The chain recombines TRBV7-6 with TRBJ2-3, with D perhaps matching TRBD1 (6 bases). Trimming left V 5 bases short and J 4 bases short, with 10 bases between. Per germline, CDR1 SGHVS and CDR2 FNYEAQ. This CDR3 region has 13 residues. Here the CDR3 DNA reads TGTGCCAGCAGCCTCGCAGGGGCAGATACGCAGTATTTT. This gives the protein CASSLAGADTQYF.

This clone was seen a few times. V is TRBV7-2 and J is TRBJ1-2; D gene uncertain. The ends were cut back, 1 base at V and 6 bases at J, with 12 bases in the middle. The CDR3 loop spans 14 amino acids. Germline CDR1 is SGHTA and CDR2 is FQGNSA. CDR3 loop: CASSLDGSIDGYTF. The CDR3 DNA sequence: TGTGCCAGCAGCTTAGACGGATCTATCGATGGCTACACCTTC.

This clone was detected a few times. This sequence joins TRBV4-1 and TRBJ1-1, with no clear D. The CDR3 is made up of 14 amino acids. V lost 3 bases and J 0 bases, leaving 8 bases between the germline ends. Looked up from germline, CDR1 is MGHRA and CDR2 is YSYEKL. The CDR3 coding sequence is TGCGCCAGCAGCCAGCCTACAGTGAACACTGAAGCTTTCTTT. Residues: CASSQPTVNTEAFF.

Only a few counts were recorded for this clone. This chain connects TRBV6-1 to TRBJ2-3, with TRBD1 matching 7 bases. The CDR3 runs 18 residues. Germline CDR1 reads MNHNS; CDR2 reads SASEGT. V shed 0 bases and J 7 bases; nucleotides not matched to a gene: 16. The CDR3, as DNA: TGTGCCAGCAGTGAAGCTCGGTGGGAACAGGGGTTAGGAAATACGCAGTATTTT. Its protein product is CASSEARWEQGLGNTQYF.

The V gene is TRBV7-6, the J gene TRBJ1-3; weak D call: TRBD1 (5 bases). Looked up from germline, CDR1 is SGHVS and CDR2 is FNYEAQ. The ends were cut back, 5 bases at V and 8 bases at J, with 19 bases in the middle. This CDR3 has 15 amino acids. The CDR3 here is CASSRGTDLGDTIYF. The DNA for the CDR3 is TGTGCCAGCAGCCGGGGGACCGACTTAGGAGACACCATATATTTT.

V gene TRBV28 combines with J gene TRBJ1-2; perhaps TRBD1 as D (6 bases). Germline lookup yields CDR1 MDHEN and CDR2 SYDVKM. Trimming removed 3 bases at V and 3 bases at J, with 17 bases between. The CDR3 runs to 16 residues. CDR3 region: CASSFRSRGIDYGYTF. The CDR3 DNA reads TGTGCCAGCAGTTTTCGGTCCAGGGGTATTGACTATGGCTACACCTTC.

The chain employs TRBV7-9 and TRBJ1-1; possible D gene TRBD1, 5 bases. The ends were cut back, 4 bases at V and 4 bases at J, with 13 bases in the middle. The CDR3 totals 14 residues. Germline V lookup: CDR1 SEHNR, CDR2 FQNEAQ (reference sequence). CDR3 sequence: CASSSWGAATEAFF. CDR3 bases: TGTGCCAGCAGCTCTTGGGGCGCGGCCACTGAAGCTTTCTTT.

This chain uses TRBV5-1 with TRBJ1-2; 9 nucleotides align to TRBD1. After removal of 0 bases from V and 5 bases from J, the junction contained 14 bases not matched to a gene. Germline assignment: CDR1 SGHRS and CDR2 YFSETQ. The CDR3 is 18 amino acids. In DNA form, the CDR3 reads TGCGCCAGCAGCTTGGGGGGACAGGGCTCACTCTCAGGGTATGGCTACACCTTC. This gives the protein CASSLGGQGSLSGYGYTF.